The 28 T cell receptor beta chains in this list originate from one sample, sequenced in a study of cytomegalovirus exposure and HLA in healthy donors. The PCR employed 60 Vbeta primers together with 13 Jbeta primers. The repertoire was sequenced with immunoSEQ multiplex PCR; TCRdb's copy has only in-frame clones and lacks some. Among 200,000 to 250,000 clones listed, 70% to 90% were seen once. Sequencing was carried out using PBMCs. The receptors derive from a man between 25 and 39 years old in good health and CMV-seronegative.

The chain uses TRBV13 and TRBJ2-7, with 7 bases that match TRBD2. After removal of 6 bases from V and 6 bases from J, the junction contained 17 bases not matched to a gene. CDR3 length: 16 residues. From germline, CDR1 is PRHDT and CDR2 FYEKMQ (reference sequence). The chain's CDR3 is CASSSRRLARPSEQYF. The CDR3 nucleotides are TGTGCCAGCAGTTCTCGTCGACTAGCTAGACCGTCCGAGCAGTACTTC.

The chain uses TRBV2 and TRBJ2-3; 8 nucleotides match TRBD1. The CDR3 length is 13 residues. Germline loops: CDR1 SNHLY, CDR2 FYNNEI. Losses at the gene ends were 4 bases for V and 4 bases for J; bases not matched to a gene: 1. In DNA, the CDR3 is TGTGCCAGCAGTGGACAGGGGCCAGATACGCAGTATTTT. Translated: CASSGQGPDTQYF.

This chain links TRBV9 with TRBJ1-1; no firm D call. The germline V and J ends were trimmed by 0 bases and 0 bases, with 6 bases remaining between them. CDR1 and CDR2 (germline): SGDLS, YYNGEE. This CDR3 has 14 residues. CDR3 sequence: CASSVASLNTEAFF. The DNA for the CDR3 is TGTGCCAGCAGCGTAGCGAGTTTGAACACTGAAGCTTTCTTT.

This chain links TRBV5-8 with TRBJ2-7, with 11 bases lining up with TRBD2. The ends lost 2 bases at V and 2 bases at J; junction bases unmatched: 3. This CDR3 has 15 amino acids. Germline V gene lookup returns CDR1 SGHTS and CDR2 YDEGEE. CDR3 amino acids: CASSFEGLAAYEQYF. DNA for the CDR3: TGTGCCAGCAGCTTCGAGGGACTAGCGGCCTACGAGCAGTACTTC.

This clone was counted a single time. V is TRBV10-3 and J is TRBJ2-2, with TRBD1 identical over 8 bases. There are 16 residues in the CDR3. The germline CDR1 and CDR2 sequences are ENHRY and SYGVKD. V was pared by 4 bases and J by 7 bases, with 11 bases of the junction left unmatched. The CDR3 sequence: CAISGSETGVDGELFF. Here the CDR3 DNA reads TGTGCCATCAGTGGGAGTGAGACAGGGGTAGACGGGGAGCTGTTTTTT.

This clone occurred a few times. The rearrangement uses TRBV5-8 and TRBJ2-5; D remains unclear. Trimming cost V 4 bases and J 5 bases, with 6 bases left between them. CDR3 size: 11 residues. CDR1 is SGHTS and CDR2 is YDEGEE in the germline V gene. The CDR3 bases are TGTGCCAGCAGCCCCCGGGAGACCCAGTACTTC. It specifies CASSPRETQYF.

The CDR3 sequence is CAMRDRERAEAFF. The CDR3 coding sequence is TGTGCCATGAGAGACAGGGAACGCGCTGAAGCTTTCTTT. The chain carries TRBV10-3 and TRBJ1-1, with TRBD1 identical over 7 bases. Germline CDR1 ENHRY, CDR2 SYGVKD. Trimming removed 9 bases from V and 6 bases from J; junction bases left unmatched: 10. The CDR3 is made up of 13 amino acids.

The chain joins TRBV28 to TRBJ1-2; the match to TRBD1 covers 7 bases. The V gene's germline CDR1 is MDHEN and CDR2 SYDVKM. V gave up 6 bases and J gave up 3 bases; unmatched junction bases: 4. This CDR3 has 13 residues. The CDR3 nucleotides read TGTGCCAGCAGCATCGACAGGGACTATGGCTACACCTTC. It translates to CASSIDRDYGYTF.

V is TRBV18 and J is TRBJ2-3; 14 bases align to TRBD2. The CDR3 has 15 amino acids. Unmatched junction bases numbered 3, after V lost 3 bases and J lost 7 bases. Germline CDR1 KGHSH, CDR2 LQKENI. In DNA, the CDR3 is TGTGCCAGCTCACCCGGGACTAGCGGGGGAAATACGCAGTATTTT. This gives the protein CASSPGTSGGNTQYF.

The V and J genes are TRBV19 and TRBJ2-2; 10 bases agree with TRBD1. V shed 3 bases and J 6 bases; nucleotides not matched to a gene: 4. CDR3 size: 15 residues. The V gene's germline CDR1 is LNHDA and CDR2 SQIVND (reference sequence). The CDR3 nucleotides read TGTGCCAGTAGTATTAAAGGGACAGGGGCCGGGGAGCTGTTTTTT. It translates to CASSIKGTGAGELFF.

This chain links TRBV19 with TRBJ2-2, with a possible D match to TRBD1 (5 bases). V gave up 7 bases and J gave up 7 bases, with 19 bases separating them. The CDR3 is 15 amino acids. Germline V lookup: CDR1 LNHDA, CDR2 SQIVND (reference sequence). The chain's CDR3 is CASTLGQGVSGELFF. CDR3 bases: TGTGCCAGTACCCTTGGCCAAGGGGTGAGCGGGGAGCTGTTTTTT.

This chain links TRBV28 with TRBJ1-2; no firm D call. Per the germline V gene, CDR1 is MDHEN and CDR2 is SYDVKM. Trimming stripped 3 bases from V and 6 bases from J, with 8 bases between. The CDR3 covers 12 residues. In DNA form, the CDR3 reads TGTGCCAGCAGTTTCGATGGCAATGGCTACACCTTC. As protein: CASSFDGNGYTF.

The chain uses TRBV5-1 and TRBJ2-1, with D unclear. The V and J ends lost 0 bases and 0 bases respectively, with 10 bases between them. This CDR3 is 16 amino acids long. CDR1 SGHRS and CDR2 YFSETQ come from the germline V gene. The CDR3 is CASSLVEQSSYNEQFF. In DNA, the CDR3 is TGCGCCAGCAGCTTGGTAGAACAGAGCTCCTACAATGAGCAGTTCTTC.

The chain recombines TRBV7-9 with TRBJ2-3; 9 nucleotides match TRBD1. The V gene's germline CDR1 is SEHNR and CDR2 FQNEAQ (reference sequence). The CDR3 extends over 16 amino acids. V was clipped by 2 bases and J by 0 bases; unmatched bases: 3. The CDR3 is CASSLRGQGSTDTQYF. In nucleotides, the CDR3 is TGTGCCAGCAGCTTACGGGGACAGGGTAGCACAGATACGCAGTATTTT.

The chain couples TRBV6-6 to TRBJ1-1; perhaps TRBD1 as D (6 bases). Germline assignment: CDR1 MNHNY and CDR2 SVGAGI (reference sequence). Trimming removed 8 bases from V and 3 bases from J, with 13 bases in between. The CDR3 extends over 13 amino acids. CDR3 residues: CASSRGGHTEAFF. The CDR3 DNA sequence: TGTGCCAGCTCCCGCGGGGGGCACACTGAAGCTTTCTTT.

The chain joins TRBV4-2 to TRBJ1-5, with D possibly TRBD1 on 5 matching bases. Germline CDR1 and CDR2: LGHNA and YNFKEQ. The CDR3 covers 18 residues. Trimming took off 1 base at V and 0 bases at J, with 16 bases between the two ends. The CDR3 loop is CASSQGQKPDLSNQPQHF. The CDR3, as DNA: TGTGCCAGCAGCCAAGGACAGAAACCAGACCTTAGCAATCAGCCCCAGCATTTT.

The rearrangement links TRBV19 to TRBJ1-6; D uncertain. The V gene's germline CDR1 is LNHDA and CDR2 SQIVND (reference sequence). CDR3 length: 16 amino acids. Deletions cut 5 bases from V and 8 bases from J, with 19 bases between. The CDR3 coding sequence is TGTGCCAGTAGTCGCATACGGGGAGTGAAGGATTCACCCCTCCACTTT. Translation gives CASSRIRGVKDSPLHF.

The rearrangement links TRBV28 to TRBJ2-2; 7 positions agree with TRBD1. CDR3 length equals 16 residues. Germline trimming cut 3 bases from V and 3 bases from J; bases unmatched to any gene: 7. Germline values: CDR1 MDHEN, CDR2 SYDVKM. CDR3 amino acids: CASSFDLTGHTGELFF. In DNA form, the CDR3 reads TGTGCCAGCAGTTTTGATTTGACAGGGCACACCGGGGAGCTGTTTTTT.

The chain has TRBV21-1 and TRBJ1-5; the table names TRBD1, a call not compared with the DNA. TRBV21-1 is a pseudogene segment. CDR3 length: 15 amino acids. CDR3 DNA sequence: TGTGCCAGCAGCAGTCGTACATCGTACAATCAGCCCCAGCATTTT. Translated: CASSSRTSYNQPQHF.

V is TRBV6-5 and J is TRBJ2-3, with D perhaps TRBD1 (6 bases). Germline V gene sequence: CDR1 MNHEY, CDR2 SVGAGI. This CDR3 has 14 residues. With 6 bases removed from V and 0 bases from J, the gap between germline ends came to 10 bases. CDR3 sequence reads: CASRLQGSTDTQYF. In nucleotides, the CDR3 is TGTGCCAGCAGACTACAGGGAAGCACAGATACGCAGTATTTT.

V usage is TRBV5-4 and J usage is TRBJ1-5; weak D call: TRBD1 (5 bases). V was clipped by 7 bases and J by 3 bases, with 11 bases between them. Germline lookup yields CDR1 SGHNT and CDR2 YYREEE (reference sequence). The CDR3 sequence is 13 residues long. The CDR3 loop reads CASATELNQPQHF. The CDR3 nucleotides are TGTGCCAGCGCGACAGAGCTCAATCAGCCCCAGCATTTT. Variable domain in full (rest from reference TRBV5-4 and TRBJ1-5): ETGVTQSPTHLIKTRGQQVTLRCSSQSGHNTVSWYQQALGQGPQFIFQYYREEENGRGNFPPRFSGLQFPNYSSELNVNALELDDSALYLCASATELNQPQHFGDGTRLSIL.

In its sample, this clone was seen a few times. V and J are TRBV4-1 and TRBJ2-5, with a possible D match to TRBD2 (5 bases). In germline, CDR1 is MGHRA, CDR2 YSYEKL. The CDR3 spans 15 residues. V lost 0 bases and J 4 bases, leaving 12 bases between the germline ends. The CDR3 region is CASSQEGTAGETQYF. The CDR3 DNA reads as TGCGCCAGCAGCCAAGAGGGCACGGCGGGAGAGACCCAGTACTTC.

The chain links TRBV5-1 to TRBJ2-7; 12 positions agree with TRBD1. J was trimmed by 5 bases and V by 0 bases; bases with no gene match: 6. Germline V gives CDR1 SGHRS, CDR2 YFSETQ. The CDR3 is 16 amino acids. CDR3 protein: CASSLAGTGGWDEQYF. The CDR3 coding sequence is TGCGCCAGCAGCTTGGCCGGGACAGGGGGCTGGGACGAGCAGTACTTC.

The rearrangement joins TRBV5-1 to TRBJ2-5; 9 nucleotides match TRBD1. Germline V gene data show CDR1 as SGHRS and CDR2 as YFSETQ. Germline trimming cut 4 bases from V and 4 bases from J; bases unmatched to any gene: 5. The CDR3 runs to 14 residues. DNA of the CDR3: TGCGCCAGCAGCCCGGGACAGGGTCCAGAGACCCAGTACTTC. The encoded protein is CASSPGQGPETQYF.

The chain has TRBV14 and TRBJ1-3; 7 nucleotides align to TRBD1. Germline V lookup: CDR1 SGHDN, CDR2 FVKESK. V gave up 3 bases and J gave up 2 bases; unmatched junction bases: 4. The CDR3 covers 15 residues. CDR3 nucleotide sequence: TGTGCCAGCAGCCACTTACAGGGGCCTGGAAACACCATATATTTT. It translates to CASSHLQGPGNTIYF.

CDR3 nucleotide sequence: TGTGCCAGCACTTCTGGAAACACCATATATTTT. Protein sequence: CASTSGNTIYF. V gene TRBV9 combines with J gene TRBJ1-3, with D unclear. Germline V gene lookup returns CDR1 SGDLS and CDR2 YYNGEE. The CDR3 runs to 11 residues. V lost 6 bases and J lost 1, with 2 bases in between.

About this clone itself: The junction shows a germline mismatch at one end, possibly a read error. This chain connects TRBV7-9 to TRBJ1-2, with D possibly being TRBD1 (6 bases). Per the germline V gene, CDR1 is SEHNR and CDR2 is FQNEAQ (reference sequence). The CDR3 is made up of 13 amino acids. This CDR3 reads CSSSSGHLYGYTF. The CDR3 nucleotides read TGTTCCAGCAGCTCGGGACATCTCTATGGCTACACCTTC.

The genes are TRBV4-1 and TRBJ1-5; possibly TRBD1 for D (5 bases). CDR1 MGHRA and CDR2 YSYEKL come from the germline V gene. The V end was cut by 1 base, the J end by 0 bases, with 10 bases between. This CDR3 region has 16 residues. CDR3 residues: CASSQADTLSNQPQHF. The CDR3 region has the DNA TGCGCCAGCAGCCAAGCGGACACCCTTAGCAATCAGCCCCAGCATTTT.